This is a list of T cell receptor beta chains from one sample in a study of graft-versus-host responses after intestinal transplantation. Their specific antigens are unknown. The repertoire was sequenced with immunoSEQ multiplex PCR; TCRdb's copy has only in-frame clones and lacks some. The sample lists about 90,000 clones, about four fifths occurring once. This material consisted of unstimulated CD4+ T cells sorted from spleen or lymph node cells, taken before intestinal transplant. The receptors stem from a human donor who received an intestinal transplant. Each CDR3 is given with its conserved first and last residue. D genes are given only for firm matches. Size tells how often a clone was seen (once, few, many) or the class of an expanded clone, and some rows leave it out.

V	D	size	CDR3
TRBV5-4	.	.	CASSSTGLGPQETQYF
TRBV4-2	TRBD2	.	CASSQDVAGGTQYF
TRBV5-6	TRBD1	few	CASSLPGTGPHEQYF
TRBV7-3	.	.	CASSAYKSSYNEQFF
TRBV15	.	.	CATSSGSREGEKLFF
TRBV2	.	.	CASSPGLGNTEAFF
TRBV2	.	.	CASSPRGPYNEQFF
TRBV28	TRBD1	.	CASSISRDSLLSQETQYF
TRBV27	.	few	CASSLSRQETQYF
TRBV5-6	TRBD1	.	CASSWGTGANTGELFF
TRBV6-1	.	once	CASSPGTRQYF
TRBV20-1	.	.	CSASYTDTQYF
TRBV18	.	.	CASSESSQGQGYTF
TRBV5-1	TRBD1	.	CASGRDSRLNTGELFF
TRBV28	.	.	CASSKSTLTLYEQYF
TRBV18	.	.	CASSPSGGYSNQPQHF
TRBV5-6	TRBD1	.	CASSLIRAGGSVTEAFF
TRBV7-7	.	.	CASSFRESGFGELFF
TRBV7-9	TRBD1	.	CASSLAGGGQPQHF
TRBV18	TRBD1	few	CASSPGDRGPYNSPLHF
TRBV5-1	TRBD2	.	CASSPGLAWDRETQYF
TRBV5-1	.	.	CASSLIGGNTGELFF
TRBV19	.	few	CASSMVGGGYGYTF
TRBV28	.	once	CASMGSQGKFSEQYF
TRBV18	.	.	CASSPMQGMNTEAFF
TRBV9	TRBD2	few	CASSVAGGETQYF